Presented here are 31 T cell receptor beta chains from one specimen sequenced in a study of vaccination effects on CD4 cells after COVID-19. Sequencing was performed with immunoSEQ multiplex PCR; in TCRdb, only in-frame clones are kept and a portion is missing. The data hold approximately 16,000 clones, with 70% observed a single time. ViraFEST assay sequencing came after antigen-specific CD4+ T cells were expanded with viral peptide pools. The authors isolated CD4+ T cells after around 10 days of culture. Either the mRNA-1273 or the BNT162b2 vaccine was given to participants as two doses. What these receptors recognize is not known. Sequencing used CD4+ T cells from PBMCs cultured with SARS-CoV-2 spike peptides, obtained after COVID-19 vaccination. Receptor source: a human donor who received a COVID-19 vaccine.

The chain combines TRBV5-6 with TRBJ2-1; TRBD1 matches 7 bases. Per the germline V gene, CDR1 is SGHDT and CDR2 is YYEEEE. CDR3 size: 13 residues. J was trimmed by 8 bases and V by 1 base; bases with no gene match: 3. The CDR3 here is CASSLTGAHEQFF. The CDR3 DNA follows: TGTGCCAGCAGCTTGACAGGGGCCCATGAGCAGTTCTTC. Using reference TRBV5-6 and TRBJ2-1 for the parts outside the CDR3, the full variable domain is DAGVTQSPTHLIKTRGQQVTLRCSPKSGHDTVSWYQQALGQGPQFIFQYYEEEERQRGNFPDRFSGHQFPNYSSELNVNALLLGDSALYLCASSLTGAHEQFFGPGTRLTVL.

This clone is large within its sample. The germline gene is not matched at one end of the junction; a read error may be the cause. V and J are TRBV5-1 and TRBJ2-1; D is unclear. CDR1 SGHRS and CDR2 YFSETQ come from the germline V gene. This CDR3 comprises 11 residues. The DNA of the CDR3 is TGCGCCAGCACCTTGGGAAATGAGCAGTTCTTC. Translating it yields CASTLGNEQFF. The whole variable domain, filled in from reference TRBV5-1 and TRBJ2-1, reads KAGVTQTPRYLIKTRGQQVTLSCSPISGHRSVSWYQQTPGQGLQFLFEYFSETQRNKGNFPGRFSGRQFSNSRSEMNVSTLELGDSALYLCASTLGNEQFFGPGTRLTVL.

This sequence joins TRBV5-4 and TRBJ1-6; D is unclear. From germline, CDR1 is SGHNT and CDR2 YYREEE (reference sequence). This CDR3 has 17 residues. Trimming cost V 2 bases and J 0 bases, with 12 bases left between them. The chain's CDR3 is CASSLVGRSSYNSPLHF. DNA of the CDR3: TGTGCCAGCAGCTTAGTGGGCAGGAGCTCCTATAATTCACCCCTCCACTTT.

The CDR3 sequence is CATARAPPDPDQPQHF. The CDR3 coding sequence is TGTGCCACCGCCCGTGCCCCTCCGGACCCAGATCAGCCCCAGCATTTT. V gene TRBV24-1 combines with J gene TRBJ1-5; D unclear. The CDR3 is 16 amino acids. Trimming shortened V by 9 bases and J by 5 bases, and 22 bases separated the two germline ends. CDR1 is KGHDR, CDR2 SFDVKD, per germline.

The genes are TRBV10-3 and TRBJ1-1; 8 bases map to TRBD1. CDR3 length: 14 amino acids. After removal of 6 bases from V and 4 bases from J, the junction contained 7 bases not matched to a gene. CDR1 is ENHRY and CDR2 is SYGVKD in the germline V gene. The DNA for the CDR3 is TGTGCCATCAGCTACGGACAGGGTAGCACTGAAGCTTTCTTT. This sequence encodes CAISYGQGSTEAFF.

The chain recombines TRBV5-4 with TRBJ1-3; D unclear. CDR1 and CDR2 (germline): SGHNT, YYREEE (reference sequence). The CDR3 spans 14 residues. Trimming pared 0 bases from V and 2 bases from J, leaving 6 bases between. For the CDR3, the DNA is TGTGCCAGCAGCTTGGATATCACTGGAAACACCATATATTTT. As protein: CASSLDITGNTIYF.

The V and J genes are TRBV5-4 and TRBJ1-2, with no clear D. Deletions cut 0 bases from V and 10 bases from J, with 13 bases between. CDR3 length: 13 residues. In germline, CDR1 is SGHNT, CDR2 YYREEE (reference sequence). This CDR3 reads CASSLAVADIYTF. CDR3 DNA sequence: TGTGCCAGCAGCTTGGCCGTCGCAGATATCTACACCTTC.

The chain has TRBV10-3 and TRBJ1-2, with 12 bases lining up with TRBD1. The length of the CDR3 is 16 residues. The germline CDR1 and CDR2 sequences are ENHRY and SYGVKD. V lost 3 bases and J lost 7; bases outside the gene matches: 9. The CDR3 nucleotides are TGTGCCATCAGTGACATTACGGGACAGGGGGCTGGTGGCTACACCTTC. As protein: CAISDITGQGAGGYTF.

This clone was found a few times. The genes are TRBV19 and TRBJ2-1, with 12 bases lining up with TRBD2. From germline, CDR1 is LNHDA and CDR2 SQIVND (reference sequence). The CDR3 consists of 14 residues. V was clipped by 7 bases and J by 8 bases; unmatched bases: 6. The CDR3 reads CASTRASGRDEQFF. The DNA for the CDR3 is TGTGCCAGTACGCGAGCTAGCGGGAGGGATGAGCAGTTCTTC.

The chain joins TRBV11-1 to TRBJ1-6; no clear D gene. The V and J ends lost 0 bases and 10 bases respectively, with 22 bases between them. The CDR3 runs 18 residues. Per the germline V gene, CDR1 is SGHAT and CDR2 is FQDESV (reference sequence). The CDR3 coding sequence is TGTGCCAGCAGCTTAGCGGGCTCGGACCGAGTAAGGAGATCACCCCTCCACTTT. Residues: CASSLAGSDRVRRSPLHF.

This clone was detected a few times. This chain links TRBV5-1 with TRBJ1-5; no firm D call. V was trimmed by 4 bases and J by 2 bases, leaving 13 bases between them. The V gene's germline CDR1 is SGHRS and CDR2 YFSETQ. The CDR3 is 15 amino acids. The CDR3 spells CASSAEGIRNQPQHF. The CDR3 DNA reads TGCGCCAGCAGCGCGGAGGGCATACGCAATCAGCCCCAGCATTTT.

The rearrangement links TRBV24-1 to TRBJ2-1; either TRBD1 or TRBD2 may fit D (6 bases each). V shed 6 bases and J shed 8 bases, with 13 bases lying between them. This CDR3 has 13 amino acids. Germline V gives CDR1 KGHDR, CDR2 SFDVKD. The CDR3 DNA reads as TGTGCCACCAGTAGGGCAGGGGAGGATGAGCAGTTCTTC. Protein: CATSRAGEDEQFF.

The rearrangement links TRBV24-1 to TRBJ2-2; 9 bases are shared with TRBD1. Losses at the gene ends were 4 bases for V and 4 bases for J; bases not matched to a gene: 6. In germline, CDR1 is KGHDR, CDR2 SFDVKD. The CDR3 loop spans 16 amino acids. Here the CDR3 DNA reads TGTGCCACCAGTGACCCCGGACAGGGGCTCACCGGGGAGCTGTTTTTT. Residues: CATSDPGQGLTGELFF.

This clone is categorized as medium-sized. The chain recombines TRBV5-1 with TRBJ2-2; D may be TRBD2 (7 bases). Trimming removed 4 bases at V and 3 bases at J, with 16 bases between. The length of the CDR3 is 16 residues. Germline V gene sequence: CDR1 SGHRS, CDR2 YFSETQ. CDR3 sequence reads: CASSPGGASYTGELFF. The CDR3, as DNA: TGCGCCAGCAGCCCTGGGGGGGCCTCTTACACCGGGGAGCTGTTTTTT.

This rearrangement joins TRBV5-1 to TRBJ1-2; maybe TRBD1 (6 bases). Per germline, CDR1 SGHRS and CDR2 YFSETQ. CDR3 length: 15 residues. V gave up 2 bases and J gave up 5 bases, with 16 bases separating them. Here the CDR3 reads CASSFGVQGTYGYTF. CDR3 sequence (DNA): TGCGCCAGCAGCTTCGGCGTTCAGGGGACGTATGGCTACACCTTC.

CDR3 sequence (DNA): TGTGCCAGCAGTGACTACGGCCATGGCTACACCTTC. It encodes CASSDYGHGYTF. The chain carries TRBV6-2 or TRBV6-3 and TRBJ1-2; D unresolved. Per germline, CDR1 MNHEY and CDR2 SVGEGT. Trimming left V 5 bases short and J 6 bases short, with 10 bases between. The CDR3 contains 12 residues.

This clone was detected only once. The genes are TRBV7-2 and TRBJ2-7; TRBD1 might be the D (6 bases). Germline-derived CDR1 and CDR2 are SGHTA and FQGNSA. V was cut by 4 bases and J by 11 bases, with 18 bases left in between. The CDR3 loop spans 13 amino acids. This CDR3 is CASSYGIRQEKYF. The CDR3 nucleotides read TGTGCCAGCAGCTACGGAATCCGACAGGAAAAGTACTTC.

The rearrangement links TRBV3-1 (or the pseudogene TRBV3-2) to TRBJ2-4; tentative D call: TRBD2 (5 bases). The germline V and J ends were trimmed by 0 bases and 0 bases, with 24 bases remaining between them. CDR1 and CDR2 (germline): LGHDT, YNNKEL (reference sequence). The CDR3 consists of 21 residues. The CDR3 is CASSQEKGPGIPRLAKNIQYF. In nucleotides, the CDR3 is TGTGCCAGCAGCCAAGAGAAGGGCCCCGGGATCCCAAGGCTAGCCAAAAACATTCAGTACTTC.

This clone was recorded only once. This sequence joins TRBV14 and TRBJ1-4; D possibly corresponds to TRBD1 (5 bases). The germline V gene has CDR1 SGHDN and CDR2 FVKESK. V lost 0 bases to trimming and J lost 11 bases, with 19 bases between them. The CDR3 sequence is 16 residues long. For the CDR3, the DNA is TGTGCCAGCAGCCAAGAAATCCGGGCAAGGGGAGGGAAACTGTTTTTT. Amino acids: CASSQEIRARGGKLFF.

This clone showed up just once. Here the CDR3 reads CASSLETGRVVKLFF. In nucleotides, the CDR3 is TGCGCCAGCAGCTTGGAGACAGGGCGCGTGGTGAAACTGTTTTTT. The V and J genes are TRBV5-1 and TRBJ1-4; 7 positions agree with TRBD1. The V gene end was trimmed by 0 bases and the J gene end by 11 bases; junction bases not matched to a gene: 10. Per the germline V gene, CDR1 is SGHRS and CDR2 is YFSETQ. The CDR3 runs to 15 residues.

The rearrangement uses TRBV5-1 and TRBJ2-1, with 11 bases aligning to TRBD1. The CDR3 is 16 amino acids. Unmatched junction bases numbered 9, after V lost 3 bases and J lost 7 bases. Germline assignment: CDR1 SGHRS and CDR2 YFSETQ. CDR3 coding DNA: TGCGCCAGCAGCTCGTTCGGACAGGGGGCCGGGAATGAGCAGTTCTTC. It codes for CASSSFGQGAGNEQFF.

This sequence joins TRBV6-5 and TRBJ2-3; D possibly corresponds to TRBD2 (6 bases). Trimming shortened V by 6 bases and J by 5 bases, and 18 bases separated the two germline ends. This CDR3 has 15 residues. Germline V gene data show CDR1 as MNHEY and CDR2 as SVGAGI. CDR3 sequence: CASSKAPGEGDTQYF. As DNA, the CDR3 is TGTGCCAGCAGCAAAGCCCCGGGGGAAGGAGATACGCAGTATTTT.

The chain employs TRBV6-5 and TRBJ1-2, with 9 bases lining up with TRBD1. The CDR3 extends over 15 amino acids. Germline V gene data show CDR1 as MNHEY and CDR2 as SVGAGI. Losses at the gene ends were 6 bases for V and 4 bases for J; bases not matched to a gene: 9. DNA for the CDR3: TGTGCCAGCAGCCGTACAGGGGGCGAGGTCTATGGCTACACCTTC. Translated: CASSRTGGEVYGYTF.

The table lists this clone with a few counts. Here the CDR3 reads CASSKGSRGGTGELFF. For the CDR3, the DNA is TGTGCCAGCAGCAAAGGAAGCAGGGGAGGCACCGGGGAGCTGTTTTTT. The rearrangement joins TRBV21-1 to TRBJ2-2. TRBV21-1 is noted as a pseudogene. This CDR3 is 16 amino acids long.

By sample share, this clone is medium-sized. The chain recombines TRBV6-4 with TRBJ1-2; 11 positions match TRBD1. V gave up 6 bases and J gave up 8 bases; unmatched junction bases: 11. The CDR3 sequence is 15 residues long. Germline V gives CDR1 MRHNA, CDR2 SNTAGT. CDR3 amino acids: CASSPGQGALEGYTF. The CDR3 nucleotides read TGTGCCAGCAGCCCCGGACAGGGGGCCCTCGAAGGCTACACCTTC.

The chain couples TRBV6-5 to TRBJ1-2, with D tentatively TRBD1 (6 bases). The CDR3 sequence is 15 residues long. Germline loops: CDR1 MNHEY, CDR2 SVGAGI. Trimming pared 2 bases from V and 2 bases from J, leaving 12 bases between. The CDR3 bases are TGTGCCAGCAGTTACCAAGATCAGGGGAACTATGGCTACACCTTC. It encodes CASSYQDQGNYGYTF.

V usage is TRBV7-8 and J usage is TRBJ2-3; D possibly corresponds to TRBD2 (5 bases). V lost 4 bases, J lost 2 bases, and 22 bases lay in between. This CDR3 has 18 amino acids. Germline V gene lookup returns CDR1 SGHVS and CDR2 FQNEAQ. The CDR3 DNA sequence: TGTGCCAGCAGCTACAAACCTTTACTCGGGGTCCCCACAGATACGCAGTATTTT. It yields the protein CASSYKPLLGVPTDTQYF. The full variable domain, with the rest looked up from reference TRBV7-8 and TRBJ2-3, is GAGVSQSPRYKVAKRGQDVALRCDPISGHVSLFWYQQALGQGPEFLTYFQNEAQLDKSGLPSDRFFAERPEGSVSTLKIQRTQQEDSAVYLCASSYKPLLGVPTDTQYFGPGTRLTVL.

DNA for the CDR3: TGTGCCACCAGCAGAGATGCGTACGAGCAGTACTTC. It codes for CATSRDAYEQYF. The J gene is TRBJ2-7, the V gene TRBV15; no clear D gene. The CDR3 totals 12 residues. With 0 bases removed from V and 4 bases from J, the gap between germline ends came to 4 bases. Germline CDR1 is LNHNV and CDR2 is YYDKDF (reference sequence).

This sequence joins TRBV20-1 and TRBJ2-7; a possible D gene is TRBD2 (6 bases). The CDR3 runs 14 residues. Trimming left V 3 bases short and J 7 bases short, with 19 bases between. Germline V gene sequence: CDR1 DFQATT, CDR2 SNEGSKA (reference sequence). CDR3 sequence: CSASSDGGMGEQYF. The CDR3 bases are TGCAGTGCTAGTTCAGACGGGGGAATGGGGGAGCAGTACTTC.

The V call is TRBV6-5, the J call TRBJ1-4, with TRBD1 matching 9 bases. CDR3 length: 13 residues. J was trimmed by 8 bases and V by 6 bases; bases with no gene match: 4. Germline CDR1 is MNHEY and CDR2 is SVGAGI. CDR3 region: CASRDRGGEKLFF. DNA of the CDR3: TGTGCCAGCAGGGACAGGGGAGGGGAAAAACTGTTTTTT.

The chain has TRBV29-1 and TRBJ2-7, with D perhaps matching TRBD1 or TRBD2 (5 bases each). V was pared by 6 bases and J by 0 bases, with 12 bases between. CDR3 length: 13 amino acids. From germline, CDR1 is SQVTM and CDR2 ANQGSEA. Here the CDR3 DNA reads TGCAGCGTCGCCGGGGCGAGCTCCTACGAGCAGTACTTC. This encodes CSVAGASSYEQYF.